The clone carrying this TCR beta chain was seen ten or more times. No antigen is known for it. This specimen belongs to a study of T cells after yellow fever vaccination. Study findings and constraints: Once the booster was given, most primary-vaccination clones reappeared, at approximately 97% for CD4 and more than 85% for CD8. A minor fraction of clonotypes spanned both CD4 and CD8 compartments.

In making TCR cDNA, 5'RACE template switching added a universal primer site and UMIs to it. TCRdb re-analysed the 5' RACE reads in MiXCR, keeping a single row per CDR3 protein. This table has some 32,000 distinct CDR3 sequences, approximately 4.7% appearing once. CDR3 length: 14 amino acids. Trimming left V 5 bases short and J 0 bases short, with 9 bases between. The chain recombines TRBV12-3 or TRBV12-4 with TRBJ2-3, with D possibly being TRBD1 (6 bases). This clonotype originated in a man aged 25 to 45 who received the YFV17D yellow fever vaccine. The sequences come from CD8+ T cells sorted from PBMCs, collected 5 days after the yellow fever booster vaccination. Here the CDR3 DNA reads TGTGCCAGCAGTGAGGGGGTGAGCACAGATACGCAGTATTTT. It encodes CASSEGVSTDTQYF.